This T cell receptor beta chain stems from a study of shared clonotypes between healthy human individuals. The naive CD8 fraction comprised CD45RO-negative cells positively selected for CCR7 and excluded terminally differentiated effector memory CD45RA+ cells. Of note for this clone: The target antigen is unknown. This specimen includes other DNA sequences encoding the same CDR3.

TCRdb's table, derived via immunoSEQ multiplex PCR, lists solely in-frame clones and lacks some. The sample carries about 2 million clones, about 95% recorded once. Overall study findings and caveats: For naive CD4 cells, roughly 5% of clonotypes were shared across a few donors.

The CDR3 sequence is 13 residues long. Germline lookup yields CDR1 MNHNY and CDR2 SVGAGI (reference sequence). Trimming stripped 2 bases from V and 3 bases from J, with 8 bases between. The V and J genes are TRBV6-6 and TRBJ2-7; D is uncertain. The sequence came from a man between 18 and 35 years old in good health. Source material: naive CD8+ T cells sorted from blood. CDR3 residues: CASSYAESYEQYF. CDR3 in DNA: TGTGCCAGCAGTTACGCCGAAAGCTACGAGCAGTACTTC.